This T cell receptor (beta chain) was captured in a study of blood T cell repertoires in COVID-19. The wider study: T cells, B-cell-depleted T cells, or PBMCs supplied cDNA or gDNA.

How the authors handled the data: Amplified reference gene primers provided the basis for estimating nucleated cell counts. Clones were read by immunoSEQ multiplex PCR, and TCRdb kept only the in-frame ones, dropping some. The V and J calls and clone size are taken from that table; D and trimming were inferred from the DNA. The table lists 200,000 to 300,000 clones, approximately 86% of them singletons. What was sequenced was peripheral blood. The sequence came from a man aged 30 to 45 with active or convalescent COVID-19.

In nucleotides, the CDR3 is TGCAGTGGTGTGGGACAGGGGGCCGGAGAGACCCAGTACTTC. Its translation: CSGVGQGAGETQYF. The chain employs TRBV29-1 and TRBJ2-5; 12 bases agree with TRBD1. The CDR3 has 14 amino acids. Germline V lookup: CDR1 SQVTM, CDR2 ANQGSEA. Using reference TRBV29-1 and TRBJ2-5 for the parts outside the CDR3, the full variable domain is SAVISQKPSRDICQRGTSLTIQCQVDSQVTMMFWYRQQPGQSLTLIATANQGSEATYESGFVIDKFPISRPNLTFSTLTVSNMSPEDSSIYLCSGVGQGAGETQYFGPGTRLLVL.